These 26 T cell receptor beta chains originate from one sample sequenced in a study of T cell repertoires in cytomegalovirus infection. MiXCR, run by TCRdb on the reads, gives a single entry per CDR3 protein. The data contain 150,000 to 200,000 distinct CDR3 sequences, 28% of them singletons. Sequencing was carried out using PBMCs. The receptors were sampled from a human donor in good health (CMV status not recorded). Some clones in this sample may be carry-over from other donors' samples.

This chain uses TRBV11-2 with TRBJ2-7; the match to TRBD1 covers 11 bases. Germline V gives CDR1 SGHAT, CDR2 FQNNGV. The ends lost 5 bases at V and 3 bases at J; junction bases unmatched: 9. The CDR3 totals 16 residues. CDR3 loop: CASSLDWTGGIYEQYF. The CDR3 nucleotides are TGTGCCAGCAGCCTCGATTGGACAGGGGGCATCTACGAGCAGTACTTC.

This clonotype was found many times. The CDR3: CASSLDPGGDYEQYF. The CDR3 bases are TGTGCCAGCAGCTTAGATCCAGGGGGAGACTACGAGCAGTACTTC. The rearrangement uses TRBV7-2 and TRBJ2-7; the match to TRBD1 covers 7 bases. The CDR3 loop spans 15 amino acids. CDR1 is SGHTA and CDR2 is FQGNSA in the germline V gene. Trimming cost V 1 base and J 3 bases; bases outside gene matches: 6.

This clonotype was found a few times. V is TRBV6-5 and J is TRBJ1-4; possible D gene TRBD1, 5 bases. CDR1 is MNHEY, CDR2 SVGAGI, per germline. CDR3 size: 15 residues. The V gene lost 3 bases and the J gene lost 8 bases, with 16 bases spanning the gap. CDR3 residues: CASSYSGRVREKLFF. The DNA for the CDR3 is TGTGCCAGCAGTTATTCAGGGAGGGTTCGCGAAAAACTGTTTTTT.

This chain links TRBV7-6 with TRBJ1-1; D possibly corresponds to TRBD1 (5 bases). V was clipped by 5 bases and J by 9 bases, with 13 bases between them. The CDR3 contains 12 residues. Per germline, CDR1 SGHVS and CDR2 FNYEAQ. This CDR3 is CASSRQRGKAFF. The CDR3 DNA follows: TGTGCCAGCAGCCGACAGCGAGGGAAAGCTTTCTTT.

The chain uses TRBV15 and TRBJ1-1; D is perhaps TRBD1 (6 bases). CDR3 length: 14 amino acids. Germline CDR1 reads LNHNV; CDR2 reads YYDKDF (reference sequence). Trimming pared 7 bases from V and 1 base from J, leaving 13 bases between. The CDR3: CATTLPGANTEAFF. The CDR3 DNA reads as TGTGCCACCACCCTACCAGGGGCGAACACTGAAGCTTTCTTT.

A few counts support this clonotype. The chain employs TRBV19 and TRBJ2-2; no reliable D call. The CDR3 is made up of 14 amino acids. Trimming took off 2 bases at V and 4 bases at J, with 8 bases between the two ends. Germline V gene lookup returns CDR1 LNHDA and CDR2 SQIVND (reference sequence). In DNA, the CDR3 is TGTGCCAGTAGTATAAAGTCGGTCACCGGGGAGCTGTTTTTT. It encodes CASSIKSVTGELFF.

This clonotype was recorded a few times. The chain recombines TRBV7-2 with TRBJ1-1, with D possibly matching TRBD1 (5 bases). This CDR3 has 15 residues. V was pared by 3 bases and J by 0 bases, with 11 bases between. From germline, CDR1 is SGHTA and CDR2 FQGNSA. The CDR3 DNA is TGTGCCAGCAGCTTTAACAGGCTTCTGAACACTGAAGCTTTCTTT. Protein product: CASSFNRLLNTEAFF.

This clonotype was counted a few times. This chain joins TRBV7-9 and TRBJ1-1; a weak D match, TRBD1 (5 bases). The V gene's germline CDR1 is SEHNR and CDR2 FQNEAQ (reference sequence). The ends were cut back, 3 bases at V and 0 bases at J, with 11 bases in the middle. The CDR3 runs to 15 residues. The DNA for the CDR3 is TGTGCCAGCAGCTTTGTTGGGGACTTGAACACTGAAGCTTTCTTT. Translation gives CASSFVGDLNTEAFF.

This clonotype has a single count. The chain carries TRBV4-3 and TRBJ1-4, with 10 bases that match TRBD1. The CDR3 extends over 15 amino acids. The ends lost 1 base at V and 4 bases at J; junction bases unmatched: 0. The germline gives CDR1 LGHNA, CDR2 YSLEER. The CDR3 bases are TGCGCCAGCAGCCAAGGGGACAGGGGTAATGAAAAACTGTTTTTT. Protein: CASSQGDRGNEKLFF.

The genes are TRBV27 and TRBJ1-1; D possibly corresponds to TRBD1 (6 bases). The V gene's germline CDR1 is MNHEY and CDR2 SMNVEV (reference sequence). The CDR3 is 15 amino acids. Trimming shortened V by 6 bases and J by 3 bases, and 17 bases separated the two germline ends. CDR3 in amino acids: CASRSDGGLDTEAFF. CDR3 DNA: TGTGCCAGCAGATCTGACGGGGGGCTGGACACTGAAGCTTTCTTT.

This clonotype occurred many times. This rearrangement joins TRBV11-2 to TRBJ1-2; D is perhaps TRBD1 (5 bases). The V gene lost 5 bases and the J gene lost 8 bases, with 24 bases spanning the gap. CDR3 length: 16 residues. Germline CDR1 reads SGHAT; CDR2 reads FQNNGV. For the CDR3, the DNA is TGTGCCAGCAGCCAATTCCGGGGGACCTCCTCGGGGGGCTACACCTTC. It codes for CASSQFRGTSSGGYTF.

This clonotype was observed at least ten times. The chain has TRBV7-2 and TRBJ2-2, with a tentative D call TRBD2 (6 bases). Germline CDR1 is SGHTA and CDR2 is FQGNSA. The CDR3 consists of 15 residues. The ends were cut back, 5 bases at V and 6 bases at J, with 16 bases in the middle. The CDR3 DNA reads as TGTGCCAGCAGCCCACGGGGACTCTGGGCCGGGGAGCTGTTTTTT. It specifies CASSPRGLWAGELFF. The whole variable domain, filled in from reference TRBV7-2 and TRBJ2-2, reads GAGVSQSPSNKVTEKGKDVELRCDPISGHTALYWYRQSLGQGLEFLIYFQGNSAPDKSGLPSDRFSAERTGGSVSTLTIQRTQQEDSAVYLCASSPRGLWAGELFFGEGSRLTVL.

The chain carries TRBV7-2 and TRBJ2-1; no definite D call. CDR1 SGHTA and CDR2 FQGNSA come from the germline V gene. V was clipped by 0 bases and J by 7 bases, with 16 bases between them. The CDR3 runs 16 residues. The CDR3 spells CASSLALVGFRNEQFF. The CDR3, as DNA: TGTGCCAGCAGCTTAGCGCTAGTGGGTTTTAGGAATGAGCAGTTCTTC.

This chain uses TRBV14 with TRBJ2-5, with 7 bases that match TRBD1. After removal of 3 bases from V and 5 bases from J, the junction contained 9 bases not matched to a gene. CDR3 size: 15 residues. Germline loops: CDR1 SGHDN, CDR2 FVKESK. In DNA form, the CDR3 reads TGTGCCAGCAGCCAGGCGACAGGGATCGGCGAGACCCAGTACTTC. Translation: CASSQATGIGETQYF. Supplemented by reference TRBV14 and TRBJ2-5, the full variable domain reads EAGVTQFPSHSVIEKGQTVTLRCDPISGHDNLYWYRRVMGKEIKFLLHFVKESKQDESGMPNNRFLAERTGGTYSTLKVQPAELEDSGVYFCASSQATGIGETQYFGPGTRLLVL.

This clonotype appeared many times. The V call is TRBV7-3, the J call TRBJ2-1; TRBD1 might be the D (5 bases). Trimming took 0 bases from V and 5 from J, leaving 11 bases between them. The CDR3 spans 15 residues. CDR1 and CDR2 (germline): SGHTA, FQGTGA. CDR3 bases: TGTGCCAGCAGCTTAACTTCAGGGTCCAACAATGAGCAGTTCTTC. The encoded protein is CASSLTSGSNNEQFF.

This clonotype was seen more than once but under ten times. V usage is TRBV7-9 and J usage is TRBJ1-2, with D perhaps matching TRBD1 (6 bases). Germline lookup yields CDR1 SEHNR and CDR2 FQNEAQ (reference sequence). Deletions cut 1 base from V and 1 base from J, with 10 bases between. CDR3 length: 15 residues. CDR3: CASSLETGFNYGYTF. The CDR3 nucleotides are TGTGCCAGCAGCTTAGAGACAGGCTTTAACTATGGCTACACCTTC.

The chain carries TRBV7-8 and TRBJ2-3; D is undetermined. In germline, CDR1 is SGHVS, CDR2 FQNEAQ. The V gene lost 5 bases and the J gene lost 1 base, with 10 bases spanning the gap. The CDR3 consists of 14 residues. CDR3 DNA sequence: TGTGCCAGCAGCCCACCGCGAGGCACAGATACGCAGTATTTT. This gives the protein CASSPPRGTDTQYF.

The chain joins TRBV20-1 to TRBJ1-1, with 7 positions matching TRBD1. CDR3 size: 13 residues. Germline CDR1 and CDR2: DFQATT and SNEGSKA (reference sequence). Trimming took 2 bases from V and 7 from J; bases not matched to a gene: 7. For the CDR3, the DNA is TGCAGTGCTAGACCCGACAGGGATGGTGAAGCTTTCTTT. Translation gives CSARPDRDGEAFF.

There are a few counts of this clonotype. CDR3 DNA sequence: TGTGCCAGCATGACCCCGGACGGCTACACCTTC. Translation gives CASMTPDGYTF. The V gene is TRBV6-1, the J gene TRBJ1-2; D gene ambiguous. Trimming removed 7 bases at V and 8 bases at J, with 11 bases between. CDR3 length: 11 amino acids. Germline V gene sequence: CDR1 MNHNS, CDR2 SASEGT.

The chain uses TRBV6-1 and TRBJ2-4; no clear D gene. Germline V CDR1 and CDR2: MNHNS, SASEGT. Trimming pared 8 bases from V and 9 bases from J, leaving 8 bases between. The length of the CDR3 is 10 residues. The CDR3 sequence is CASGTPIQYF. The CDR3 bases are TGTGCCAGCGGTACGCCCATTCAGTACTTC.

The chain carries TRBV2 and TRBJ1-1; D gene uncertain. The CDR3 has 14 amino acids. Between the trimmed V and J ends, which lost 7 bases and 2 bases, there was a span of 14 bases. Looked up from germline, CDR1 is SNHLY and CDR2 is FYNNEI. The CDR3 DNA reads TGTGCCAGCAAAGTAGACCCCACCAACACTGAAGCTTTCTTT. Translated: CASKVDPTNTEAFF.

This clonotype was counted ten times or more. This chain joins TRBV7-2 and TRBJ1-5; D gene unclear. The germline gives CDR1 SGHTA, CDR2 FQGNSA. V was shortened by 5 bases and J by 2 bases, with 10 bases between the two germline ends. The CDR3 loop spans 14 amino acids. The CDR3 bases are TGTGCCAGCAGCCCTTTGGTGGGCAATCAGCCCCAGCATTTT. As protein: CASSPLVGNQPQHF.

CDR3 amino acids: CASSYPGGYEQYF. CDR3 nucleotide sequence: TGTGCCAGCAGTTACCCTGGAGGCTACGAGCAGTACTTC. The V and J genes are TRBV12-3 or TRBV12-4 and TRBJ2-7, with D possibly TRBD2 on 5 matching bases. The ends were cut back, 4 bases at V and 3 bases at J, with 10 bases in the middle. The CDR3 has 13 residues.

This clonotype was recorded many times. V gene TRBV7-3 combines with J gene TRBJ2-2; a possible D gene is TRBD1 (6 bases). Trimming removed 6 bases from V and 2 bases from J, with 22 bases in between. Germline V gene data show CDR1 as SGHTA and CDR2 as FQGTGA. This CDR3 has 18 amino acids. The CDR3 reads CASSRLTGHDLNTGELFF. CDR3 sequence (DNA): TGTGCCAGCAGTCGTTTGACAGGACACGACCTAAACACCGGGGAGCTGTTTTTT.

This clonotype was picked up a small number of times. The chain's CDR3 is CAWSVTGSYNEQFF. The DNA for the CDR3 is TGTGCCTGGAGTGTAACCGGCTCCTACAATGAGCAGTTCTTC. V and J are TRBV30 and TRBJ2-1; D gene unclear. V was shortened by 0 bases and J by 0 bases, with 6 bases between the two germline ends. The CDR3 is 14 residues long. Germline-derived CDR1 and CDR2 are GTSNPN and SVGIG (reference sequence).

This chain uses TRBV3-1 with TRBJ1-2; D is unresolved. V was clipped by 3 bases and J by 5 bases, with 19 bases between them. The CDR3 runs to 16 residues. Per germline, CDR1 LGHDT and CDR2 YNNKEL (reference sequence). The CDR3 DNA is TGTGCCAGCAGCCACGGACTTCGCGGACTTTTTTATGGCTACACCTTC. Translated, it gives CASSHGLRGLFYGYTF.